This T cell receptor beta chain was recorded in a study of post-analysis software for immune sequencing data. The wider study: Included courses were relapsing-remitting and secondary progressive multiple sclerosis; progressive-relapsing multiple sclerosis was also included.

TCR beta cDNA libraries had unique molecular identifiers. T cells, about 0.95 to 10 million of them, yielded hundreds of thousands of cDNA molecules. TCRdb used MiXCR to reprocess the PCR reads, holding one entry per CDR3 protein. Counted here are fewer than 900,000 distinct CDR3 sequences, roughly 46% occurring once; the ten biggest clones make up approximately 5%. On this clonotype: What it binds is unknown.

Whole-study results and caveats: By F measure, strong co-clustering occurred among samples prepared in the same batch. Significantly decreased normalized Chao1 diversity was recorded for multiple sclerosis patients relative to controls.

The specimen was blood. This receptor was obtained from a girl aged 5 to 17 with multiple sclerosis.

CDR3: CSAKRQDYEQYF. CDR3 nucleotides: TGCAGTGCAAAAAGACAGGATTACGAGCAGTACTTC. The chain employs TRBV20-1 and TRBJ2-7, with TRBD1 as a possible D gene (6 bases). This CDR3 contains 12 residues. Germline V gene data show CDR1 as DFQATT and CDR2 as SNEGSKA (reference sequence). V lost 6 bases to trimming and J lost 4 bases, with 13 bases between them.